The source of this T cell receptor beta chain is a study of blood T cell repertoires in COVID-19. Study details: The United States, Italy and Spain provided the acute and convalescent COVID-19 samples. PBMCs, B-cell-depleted T cells, or T cells were the source of the cDNA or gDNA that made up the material.

Authors' processing steps: Estimation of nucleated cell counts was performed using reference gene primer amplification. Sequenced by immunoSEQ multiplex PCR; TCRdb stores in-frame clones only, minus some. V and J calls plus clone size are reproduced from that table; the DNA served to infer D and trimming. Seen here are 80,000 or so clones, more than 75% observed once, and the top ten hold approximately 10%. Germline lookup yields CDR1 SGHRS and CDR2 YFSETQ. This CDR3 has 16 amino acids. V lost 0 bases, J lost 0 bases, and 3 bases stayed unmatched. Patients at the Seattle site were enrolled during active infection and followed longitudinally.

The material sequenced was peripheral blood. The rearrangement uses TRBV5-1 and TRBJ1-3; 7 nucleotides agree with TRBD1. The source is a man aged 55 to 70 with COVID-19, enrolled during active disease. The CDR3 nucleotides are TGCGCCAGCAGCTTGGGGGGACAGACCTCTGGAAACACCATATATTTT. This encodes CASSLGGQTSGNTIYF.